The clone carrying this TCR beta chain was observed a single time. The CDR3 runs to 14 residues. V shed 9 bases and J 7 bases; nucleotides not matched to a gene: 12. Germline V gene sequence: CDR1 SGHNT, CDR2 YYREEE (reference sequence). These data are taken from a study of blood T cell repertoires in COVID-19. Using immunoSEQ multiplex PCR, the repertoire was profiled, and TCRdb retains in-frame clones only, with some absent. The sample has some 400,000 clones, 70% to 85% seen once. The TCR comes from a human donor with acute or convalescent COVID-19. The donor label of this sample is uncertain. The sample taken for sequencing was peripheral blood. The chain links TRBV5-4 to TRBJ2-1; 8 bases align to TRBD2. CDR3 DNA sequence: TGTGCCACCTCCGGGGGGGTTCTAGAAAATGAGCAGTTCTTC. This encodes CATSGGVLENEQFF.